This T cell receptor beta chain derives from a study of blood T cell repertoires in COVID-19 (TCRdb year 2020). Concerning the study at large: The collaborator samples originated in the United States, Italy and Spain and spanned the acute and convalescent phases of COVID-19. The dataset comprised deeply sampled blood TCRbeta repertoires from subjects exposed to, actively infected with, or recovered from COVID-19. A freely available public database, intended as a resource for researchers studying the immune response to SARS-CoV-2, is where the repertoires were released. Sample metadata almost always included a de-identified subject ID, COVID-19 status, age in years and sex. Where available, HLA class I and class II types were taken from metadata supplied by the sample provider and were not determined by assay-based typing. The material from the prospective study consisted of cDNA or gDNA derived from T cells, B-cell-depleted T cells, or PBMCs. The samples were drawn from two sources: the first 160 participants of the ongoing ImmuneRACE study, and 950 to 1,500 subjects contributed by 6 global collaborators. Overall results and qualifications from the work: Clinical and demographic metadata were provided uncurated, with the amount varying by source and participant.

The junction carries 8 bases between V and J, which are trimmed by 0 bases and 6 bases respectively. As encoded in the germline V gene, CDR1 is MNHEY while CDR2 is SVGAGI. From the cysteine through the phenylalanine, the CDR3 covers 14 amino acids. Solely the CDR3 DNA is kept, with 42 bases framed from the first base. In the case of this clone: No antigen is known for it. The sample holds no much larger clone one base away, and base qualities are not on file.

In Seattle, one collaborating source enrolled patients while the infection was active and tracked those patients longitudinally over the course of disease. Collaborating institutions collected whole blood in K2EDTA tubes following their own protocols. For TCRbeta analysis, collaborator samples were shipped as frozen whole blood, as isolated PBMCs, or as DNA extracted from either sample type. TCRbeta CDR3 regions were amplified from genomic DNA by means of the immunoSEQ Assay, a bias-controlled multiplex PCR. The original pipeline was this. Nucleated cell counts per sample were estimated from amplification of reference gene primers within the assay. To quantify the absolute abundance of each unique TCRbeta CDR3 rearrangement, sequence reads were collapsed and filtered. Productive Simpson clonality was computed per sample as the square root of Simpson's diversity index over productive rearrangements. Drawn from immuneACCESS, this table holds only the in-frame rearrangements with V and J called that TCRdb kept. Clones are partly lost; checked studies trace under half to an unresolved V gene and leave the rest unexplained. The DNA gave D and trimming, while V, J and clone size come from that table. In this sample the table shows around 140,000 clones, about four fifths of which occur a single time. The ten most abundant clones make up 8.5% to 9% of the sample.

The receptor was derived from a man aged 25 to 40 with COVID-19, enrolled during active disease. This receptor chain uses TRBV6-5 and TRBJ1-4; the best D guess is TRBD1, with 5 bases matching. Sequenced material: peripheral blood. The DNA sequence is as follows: TGTGCCAGCAGTTACTCAGGAGGGGATGAAAAACTGTTTTTT. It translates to CASSYSGGDEKLFF.